The 8 T cell receptor beta chains listed next were all sequenced from one sample in a study of identical twins. Each CDR3 protein gets one entry after TCRdb re-called the 5' RACE reads with MiXCR. The data show roughly 1,500,000 distinct CDR3 sequences, with less than 35% seen just once and under 0.35% held by the top ten. The sequenced sample consisted of cord blood. The receptor set was obtained from a newborn girl in good health.

In this sample, this clonotype turned up a few times. The chain has TRBV10-1 and TRBJ2-3; D gene uncertain. The V gene lost 4 bases and the J gene lost 2 bases, with 7 bases spanning the gap. Germline values: CDR1 WNHNN, CDR2 SYGVQD (reference sequence). The CDR3 loop spans 13 amino acids. CDR3 coding DNA: TGCGCCAGCAGTGTTAGGGTCACAGATACGCAGTATTTT. As protein: CASSVRVTDTQYF.

CDR3 DNA: TGCGCCAGCAGCTTGGGAGTGAGTGGCACAGATACGCAGTATTTT. Translating gives CASSLGVSGTDTQYF. The V call is TRBV5-1, the J call TRBJ2-3; no reliable D call. Germline V gene sequence: CDR1 SGHRS, CDR2 YFSETQ. The CDR3 covers 15 residues. Trimming left V 0 bases short and J 1 base short, with 9 bases between.

This clonotype was found a few times. The chain carries TRBV3-1 and TRBJ2-1; 10 bases line up with TRBD2. Trimming at V came to 5 bases and at J to 8 bases, leaving 9 bases not matched to a gene. The germline gives CDR1 LGHDT, CDR2 YNNKEL (reference sequence). The CDR3 loop spans 15 amino acids. The CDR3 loop is CASSSQAGGPDEQFF. Here the CDR3 DNA reads TGTGCCAGCAGCTCTCAAGCGGGAGGGCCGGATGAGCAGTTCTTC.

This chain connects TRBV27 to TRBJ2-1, with D uncertain. The better agreement between TRBJ2-7 and the DNA end casts doubt on the J call. The germline V gene has CDR1 MNHEY and CDR2 SMNVEV (reference sequence). The CDR3 has 16 residues. CDR3 sequence: CASSLRVLSSYNEQYF. For the CDR3, the DNA is TGTGCCAGCAGTTTACGGGTGCTGAGCTCCTACAATGAGCAGTACTTC.

This clonotype was picked up a small number of times. This rearrangement joins TRBV9 to TRBJ2-1; D unclear. CDR1 and CDR2 (germline): SGDLS, YYNGEE. V was clipped by 0 bases and J by 0 bases, with 10 bases between them. The CDR3 is made up of 16 amino acids. CDR3 sequence (DNA): TGTGCCAGCAGCGTAGCTATTCGTAGCTCCTACAATGAGCAGTTCTTC. Translation: CASSVAIRSSYNEQFF.

The chain recombines TRBV5-4 with TRBJ2-4; D not certain. The closer fit of TRBJ2-5 to the DNA end suggests the J call may be wrong. CDR1 and CDR2 from the germline V gene are SGHNT and YYREEE (reference sequence). The CDR3 length is 14 residues. CDR3 in DNA: TGTGCCAGCAGCTTTTCGGTTACGACCGAGACCCAGTACTTC. It codes for CASSFSVTTETQYF.

Comment on this clonotype: The junction differs from germline at one of its ends, possibly a read error. This chain connects TRBV5-6 to TRBJ2-2; the D gene is possibly TRBD2 (6 bases). Germline V gene sequence: CDR1 SGHDT, CDR2 YYEEEE. CDR3 length equals 15 residues. As DNA, the CDR3 is TGTGCCTGCAGTCCCTTGCGGGGGAACACCGGGGAGCTGTTTTTT. Its translation is CACSPLRGNTGELFF.

This clonotype was counted only a few times. The V call is TRBV4-1, the J call TRBJ2-7; a possible D gene is TRBD1 (5 bases). The CDR3 is 14 residues long. CDR1 is MGHRA and CDR2 is YSYEKL in the germline V gene. V was clipped by 0 bases and J by 5 bases, with 11 bases between them. CDR3 sequence (DNA): TGCGCCAGCAGCCAAGAAAGGGGCTGGAACGAGCAGTACTTC. This codes for CASSQERGWNEQYF.